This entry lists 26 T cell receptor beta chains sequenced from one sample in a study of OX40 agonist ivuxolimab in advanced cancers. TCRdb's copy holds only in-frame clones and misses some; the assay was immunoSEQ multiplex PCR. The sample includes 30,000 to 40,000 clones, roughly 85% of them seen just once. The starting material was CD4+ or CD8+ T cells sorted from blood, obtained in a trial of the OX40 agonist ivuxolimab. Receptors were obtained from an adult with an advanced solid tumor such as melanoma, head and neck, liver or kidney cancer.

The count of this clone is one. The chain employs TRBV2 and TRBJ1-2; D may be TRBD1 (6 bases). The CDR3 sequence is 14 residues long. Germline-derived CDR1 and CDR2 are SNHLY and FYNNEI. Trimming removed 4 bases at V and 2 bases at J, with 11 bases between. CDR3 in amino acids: CASSAGGGNYGYTF. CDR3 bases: TGTGCCAGCAGTGCCGGAGGGGGAAACTATGGCTACACCTTC.

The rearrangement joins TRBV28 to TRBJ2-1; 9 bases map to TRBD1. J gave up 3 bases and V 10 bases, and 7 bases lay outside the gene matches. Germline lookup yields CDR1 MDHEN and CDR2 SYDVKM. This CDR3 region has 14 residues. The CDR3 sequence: CAITDRGFYNEQFF. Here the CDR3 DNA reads TGTGCCATCACGGACAGGGGCTTCTACAATGAGCAGTTCTTC.

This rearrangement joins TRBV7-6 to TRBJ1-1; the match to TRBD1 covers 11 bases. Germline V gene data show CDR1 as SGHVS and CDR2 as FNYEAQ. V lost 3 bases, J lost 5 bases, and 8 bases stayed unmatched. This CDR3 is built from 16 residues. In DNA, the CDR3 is TGTGCCAGCAGCTTGGGACAGGGGGACTTGGGTACTGAAGCTTTCTTT. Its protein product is CASSLGQGDLGTEAFF.

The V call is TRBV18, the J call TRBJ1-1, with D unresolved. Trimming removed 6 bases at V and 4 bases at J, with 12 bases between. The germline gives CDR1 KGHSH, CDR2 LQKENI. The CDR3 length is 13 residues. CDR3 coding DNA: TGTGCCAGCTCTTCCAGACACACCACTGAAGCTTTCTTT. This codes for CASSSRHTTEAFF.

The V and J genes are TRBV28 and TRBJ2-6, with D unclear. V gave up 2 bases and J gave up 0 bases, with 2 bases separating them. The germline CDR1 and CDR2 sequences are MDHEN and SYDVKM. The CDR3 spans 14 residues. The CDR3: CASSLISGANVLTF. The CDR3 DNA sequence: TGTGCCAGCAGTTTAATCTCTGGGGCCAACGTCCTGACTTTC.

CDR3 in DNA: TGCAGCGCACAGGGGGCGCGGGGCTACACCTTC. Amino acid sequence: CSAQGARGYTF. The J gene is TRBJ1-2, the V gene TRBV29-1, with 9 nucleotides matching TRBD1. This CDR3 is built from 11 residues. Germline CDR1 and CDR2: SQVTM and ANQGSEA. V dropped 7 bases and J dropped 8; count of bases not matched to a gene: 5. The full variable domain, its missing parts supplied by reference TRBV29-1 and TRBJ1-2, is SAVISQKPSRDICQRGTSLTIQCQVDSQVTMMFWYRQQPGQSLTLIATANQGSEATYESGFVIDKFPISRPNLTFSTLTVSNMSPEDSSIYLCSAQGARGYTFGSGTRLTVV.

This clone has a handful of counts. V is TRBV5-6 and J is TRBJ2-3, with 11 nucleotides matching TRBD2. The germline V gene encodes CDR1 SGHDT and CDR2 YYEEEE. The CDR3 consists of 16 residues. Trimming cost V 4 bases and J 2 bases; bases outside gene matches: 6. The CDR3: CASSPLAGVSTDTQYF. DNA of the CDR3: TGTGCCAGCAGCCCACTAGCGGGAGTATCCACAGATACGCAGTATTTT. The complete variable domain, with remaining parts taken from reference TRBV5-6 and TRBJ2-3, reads DAGVTQSPTHLIKTRGQQVTLRCSPKSGHDTVSWYQQALGQGPQFIFQYYEEEERQRGNFPDRFSGHQFPNYSSELNVNALLLGDSALYLCASSPLAGVSTDTQYFGPGTRLTVL.

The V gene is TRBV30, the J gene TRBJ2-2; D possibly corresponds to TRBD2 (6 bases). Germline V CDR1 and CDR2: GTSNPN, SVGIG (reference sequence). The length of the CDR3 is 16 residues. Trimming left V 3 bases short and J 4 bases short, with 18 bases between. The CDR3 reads CAWRPSRDLITGELFF. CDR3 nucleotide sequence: TGTGCCTGGAGACCGTCTCGGGACTTGATCACCGGGGAGCTGTTTTTT.

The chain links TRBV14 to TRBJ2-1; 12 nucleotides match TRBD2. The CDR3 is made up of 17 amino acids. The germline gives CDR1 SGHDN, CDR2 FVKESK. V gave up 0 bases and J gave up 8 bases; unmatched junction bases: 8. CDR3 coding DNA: TGTGCCAGCAGCCAAGATCTACTAGCGGGGGGTTGGCATGAGCAGTTCTTC. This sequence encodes CASSQDLLAGGWHEQFF.

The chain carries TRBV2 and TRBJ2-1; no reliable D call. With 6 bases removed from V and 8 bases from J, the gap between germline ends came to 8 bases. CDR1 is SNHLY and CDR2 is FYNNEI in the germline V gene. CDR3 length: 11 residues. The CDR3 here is CASRTTDEQFF. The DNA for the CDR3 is TGTGCCAGCAGGACCACCGATGAGCAGTTCTTC.

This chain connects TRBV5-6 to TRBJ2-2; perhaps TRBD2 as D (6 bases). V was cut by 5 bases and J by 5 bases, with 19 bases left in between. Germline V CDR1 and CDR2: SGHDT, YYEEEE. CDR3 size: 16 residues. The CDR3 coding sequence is TGTGCCAGCAGGAAACTAGTGGGAGGTGAAACCGGGGAGCTGTTTTTT. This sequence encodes CASRKLVGGETGELFF.

CDR3 in amino acids: CASSLDGTNTGELFF. CDR3 nucleotide sequence: TGTGCCAGCAGCTTAGACGGGACGAACACCGGGGAGCTGTTTTTT. The rearrangement links TRBV7-9 to TRBJ2-2; weak D call: TRBD2 (5 bases). The V and J ends lost 1 base and 0 bases respectively, with 6 bases between them. The germline gives CDR1 SEHNR, CDR2 FQNEAQ (reference sequence). The CDR3 runs to 15 residues.

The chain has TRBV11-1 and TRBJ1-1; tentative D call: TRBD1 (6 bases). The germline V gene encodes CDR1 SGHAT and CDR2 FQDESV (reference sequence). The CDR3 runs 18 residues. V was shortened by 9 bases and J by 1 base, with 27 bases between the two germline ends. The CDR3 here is CASTNPSLQWGQNTEAFF. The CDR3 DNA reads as TGTGCCAGTACAAACCCGTCCCTGCAGTGGGGGCAGAACACTGAAGCTTTCTTT.

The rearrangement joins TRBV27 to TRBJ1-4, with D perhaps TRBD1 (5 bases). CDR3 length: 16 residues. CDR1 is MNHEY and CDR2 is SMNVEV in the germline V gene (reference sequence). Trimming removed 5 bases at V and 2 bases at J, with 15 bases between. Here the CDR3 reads CASSQLVGQTNEKLFF. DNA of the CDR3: TGTGCCAGCAGTCAACTGGTGGGGCAGACTAATGAAAAACTGTTTTTT.

CDR3 in DNA: TGCAGCGTTGTAGAGGGGGCCGAGACCCAGTACTTC. It codes for CSVVEGAETQYF. The V call is TRBV29-1, the J call TRBJ2-5, with TRBD1 matching 7 bases. V gave up 4 bases and J gave up 5 bases; unmatched junction bases: 4. CDR1 and CDR2 (germline): SQVTM, ANQGSEA. The CDR3 covers 12 residues.

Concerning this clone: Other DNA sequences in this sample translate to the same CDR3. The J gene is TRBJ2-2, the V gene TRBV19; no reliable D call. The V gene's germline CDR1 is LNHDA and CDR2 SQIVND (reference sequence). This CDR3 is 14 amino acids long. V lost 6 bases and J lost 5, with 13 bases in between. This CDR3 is CASRAGIRTGELFF. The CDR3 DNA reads TGTGCCAGTAGAGCCGGTATTAGAACCGGGGAGCTGTTTTTT. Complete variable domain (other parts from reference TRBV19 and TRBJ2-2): DGGITQSPKYLFRKEGQNVTLSCEQNLNHDAMYWYRQDPGQGLRLIYYSQIVNDFQKGDIAEGYSVSREKKESFPLTVTSAQKNPTAFYLCASRAGIRTGELFFGEGSRLTVL.

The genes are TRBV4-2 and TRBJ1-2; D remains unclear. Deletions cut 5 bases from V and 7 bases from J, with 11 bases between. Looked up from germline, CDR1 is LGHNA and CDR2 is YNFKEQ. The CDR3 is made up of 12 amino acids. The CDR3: CASSLVGSGYTF. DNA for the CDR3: TGTGCCAGCAGCTTGGTGGGCTCTGGCTACACCTTC.

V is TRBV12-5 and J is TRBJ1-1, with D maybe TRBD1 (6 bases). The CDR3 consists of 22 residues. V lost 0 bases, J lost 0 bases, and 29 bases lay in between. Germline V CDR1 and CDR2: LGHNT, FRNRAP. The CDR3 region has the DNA TGTGCTAGTGGTTTGGTACTGGGGACGTTGGGGGCGGAAAGGTGGCTGAACACTGAAGCTTTCTTT. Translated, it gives CASGLVLGTLGAERWLNTEAFF.

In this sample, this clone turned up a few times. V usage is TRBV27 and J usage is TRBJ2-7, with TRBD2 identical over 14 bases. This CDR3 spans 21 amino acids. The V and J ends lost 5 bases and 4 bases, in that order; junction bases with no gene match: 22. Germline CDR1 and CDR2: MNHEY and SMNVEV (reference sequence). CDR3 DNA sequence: TGTGCCAGCAGTCCCTCGGGCCGCACAAGGACTAGCGGGAGGATAACGTACGAGCAGTACTTC. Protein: CASSPSGRTRTSGRITYEQYF.

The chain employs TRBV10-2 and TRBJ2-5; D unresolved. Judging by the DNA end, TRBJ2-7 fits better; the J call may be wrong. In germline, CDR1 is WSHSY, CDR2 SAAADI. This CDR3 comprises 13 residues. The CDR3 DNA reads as TGCGCCAGCAGTGAGTGGTTCTACTACGAGCAGTACTTC. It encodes CASSEWFYYEQYF.

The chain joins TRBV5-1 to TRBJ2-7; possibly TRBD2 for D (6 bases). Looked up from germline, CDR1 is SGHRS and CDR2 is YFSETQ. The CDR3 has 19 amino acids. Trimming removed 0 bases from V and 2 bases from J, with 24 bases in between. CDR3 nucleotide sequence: TGCGCCAGCAGCTTGGCGGGGCGGGACCACCAAGGGGTTCCCTACGAGCAGTACTTC. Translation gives CASSLAGRDHQGVPYEQYF.

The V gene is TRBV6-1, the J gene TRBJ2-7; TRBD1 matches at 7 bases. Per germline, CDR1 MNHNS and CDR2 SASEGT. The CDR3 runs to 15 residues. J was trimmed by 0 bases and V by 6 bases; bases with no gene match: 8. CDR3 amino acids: CASSRVTGYSYEQYF. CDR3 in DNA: TGTGCCAGCAGCCGAGTGACAGGGTACTCCTACGAGCAGTACTTC.

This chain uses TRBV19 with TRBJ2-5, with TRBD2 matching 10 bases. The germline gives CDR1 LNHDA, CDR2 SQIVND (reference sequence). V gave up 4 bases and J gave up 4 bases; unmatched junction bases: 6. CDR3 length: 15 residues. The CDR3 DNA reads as TGTGCCAGTAGTAGGCTAGCGGGGGTGCGAGAGACCCAGTACTTC. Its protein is CASSRLAGVRETQYF.

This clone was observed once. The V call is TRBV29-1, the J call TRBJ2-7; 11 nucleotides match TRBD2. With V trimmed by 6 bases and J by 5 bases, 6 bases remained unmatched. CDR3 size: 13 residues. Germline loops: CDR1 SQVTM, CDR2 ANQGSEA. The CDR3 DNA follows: TGCAGCGTGATGACTAGCGGGAAGGACGAGCAGTACTTC. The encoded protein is CSVMTSGKDEQYF.

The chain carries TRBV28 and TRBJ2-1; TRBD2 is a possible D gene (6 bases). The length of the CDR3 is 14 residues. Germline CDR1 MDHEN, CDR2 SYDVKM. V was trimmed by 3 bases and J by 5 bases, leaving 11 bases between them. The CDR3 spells CASSLPGTHNEQFF. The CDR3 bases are TGTGCCAGCAGTTTGCCGGGGACTCACAATGAGCAGTTCTTC.

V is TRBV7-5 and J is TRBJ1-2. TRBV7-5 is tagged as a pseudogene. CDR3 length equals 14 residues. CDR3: CASSLVAEAYGYTF. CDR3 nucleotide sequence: TGTGCCAGCAGCTTAGTGGCGGAGGCATATGGCTACACCTTC.